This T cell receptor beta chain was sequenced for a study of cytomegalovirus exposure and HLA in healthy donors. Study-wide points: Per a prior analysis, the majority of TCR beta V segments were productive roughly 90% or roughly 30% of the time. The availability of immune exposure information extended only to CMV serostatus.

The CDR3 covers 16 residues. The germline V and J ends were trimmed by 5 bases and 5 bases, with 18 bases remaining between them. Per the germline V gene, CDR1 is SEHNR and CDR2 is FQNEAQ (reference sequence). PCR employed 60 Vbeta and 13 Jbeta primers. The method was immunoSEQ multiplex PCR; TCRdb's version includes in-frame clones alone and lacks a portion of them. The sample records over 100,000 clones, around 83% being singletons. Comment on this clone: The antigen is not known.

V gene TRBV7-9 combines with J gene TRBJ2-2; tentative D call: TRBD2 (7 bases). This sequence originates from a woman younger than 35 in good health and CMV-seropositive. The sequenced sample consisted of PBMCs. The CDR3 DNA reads TGTGCCAGCAGCCCCCCCCGGGGGGCCGAGACCGGGGAGCTGTTTTTT. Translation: CASSPPRGAETGELFF.